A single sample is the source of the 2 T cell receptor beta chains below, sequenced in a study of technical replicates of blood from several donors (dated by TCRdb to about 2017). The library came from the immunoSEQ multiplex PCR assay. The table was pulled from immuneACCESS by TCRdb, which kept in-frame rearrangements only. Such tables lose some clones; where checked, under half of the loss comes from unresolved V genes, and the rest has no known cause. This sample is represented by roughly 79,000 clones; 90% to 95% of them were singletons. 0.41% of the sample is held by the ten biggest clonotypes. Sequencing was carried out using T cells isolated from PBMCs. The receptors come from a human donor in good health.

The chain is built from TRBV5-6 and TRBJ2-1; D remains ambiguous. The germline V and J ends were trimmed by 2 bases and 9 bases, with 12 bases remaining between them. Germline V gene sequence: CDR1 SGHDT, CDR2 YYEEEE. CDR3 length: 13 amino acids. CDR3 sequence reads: CASSFSNLGEQFF. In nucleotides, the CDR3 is TGTGCCAGCAGCTTTTCTAACCTAGGTGAGCAGTTCTTC.

CDR3 region: CASKRGAGELFF. CDR3 nucleotides: TGTGCCAGCAAAAGAGGTGCCGGGGAGCTGTTTTTT. This chain joins TRBV7-2 and TRBJ2-2; no reliable D call. Germline V gives CDR1 SGHTA, CDR2 FQGNSA. V dropped 7 bases and J dropped 6 bases, with 9 bases sitting between them. This CDR3 contains 12 residues.